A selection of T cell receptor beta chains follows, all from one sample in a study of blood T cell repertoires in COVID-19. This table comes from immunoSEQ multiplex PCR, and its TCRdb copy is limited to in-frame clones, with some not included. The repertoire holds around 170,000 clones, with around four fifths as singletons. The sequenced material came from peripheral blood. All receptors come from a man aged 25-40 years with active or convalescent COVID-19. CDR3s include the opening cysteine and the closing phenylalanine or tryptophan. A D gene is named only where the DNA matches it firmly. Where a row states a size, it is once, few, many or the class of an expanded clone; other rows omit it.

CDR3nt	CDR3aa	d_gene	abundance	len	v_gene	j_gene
TGTGCCAGTAGTATAGGAGGCGGGATTAGGGATCAGCCCCAGCATTTT	CASSIGGGIRDQPQHF	NA	NA	16	TRBV19	TRBJ1-5
TGTGCCTGGGCTGGACAGGGCTATGGCTACACCTTC	CAWAGQGYGYTF	TRBD1	once	12	TRBV30	TRBJ1-2
TGCAGTGCTAGTACGTCTAGCGTACCCTATACGCAGTATTTT	CSASTSSVPYTQYF	NA	NA	14	TRBV20-1	TRBJ2-3
TGTGCCAGCAGAACGGGACAGGGTGACTATGGCTACACCTTC	CASRTGQGDYGYTF	TRBD1	NA	14	TRBV11-2	TRBJ1-2
TGTGCCAGCAGTTTGGGACAGTCTGGAAACACCATATATTTT	CASSLGQSGNTIYF	TRBD1	few	14	TRBV27	TRBJ1-3
TGTGCCAGCAGCTTAGCGGGGCAGGGGGCTTACAATGAGCAGTTCTTC	CASSLAGQGAYNEQFF	TRBD1	NA	16	TRBV7-8	TRBJ2-1
TGTGCCACCAGTGATTTGAGGCTAGCGGGAGCCCATGAGCAGTTCTTC	CATSDLRLAGAHEQFF	TRBD2	NA	16	TRBV24-1	TRBJ2-1
TGTGCCAGTAAATATTCGGGTAGGGGTCAGCCCCAGCATTTT	CASKYSGRGQPQHF	NA	NA	14	TRBV19	TRBJ1-5
TGTGCCAGTAGTAACCTGGGGAGGAGCAATCAGCCCCAGCATTTT	CASSNLGRSNQPQHF	NA	NA	15	TRBV19	TRBJ1-5
TGTGCCAGCAGCCTGGGAGGGAGCAGGAGTAACTATGGCTACACCTTC	CASSLGGSRSNYGYTF	NA	NA	16	TRBV28	TRBJ1-2
TGCGCCAGCAGTGAGTGGCGGGATCAGCCCCAGCATTTT	CASSEWRDQPQHF	NA	NA	13	TRBV10-1	TRBJ1-5
TGTGCCAGCAGTGAATCTGGGAGGGAAGAAAATGGCTACACCTTC	CASSESGREENGYTF	NA	NA	15	TRBV25-1	TRBJ1-2
TGTGCCAGCAGTTCCGGACAGTCTAATAGCAATCAGCCCCAGCATTTT	CASSSGQSNSNQPQHF	NA	few	16	TRBV6-5	TRBJ1-5
TGTGCCAGCAGCTTAGCCGGGACTATGTTAAATGAGCAGTTCTTC	CASSLAGTMLNEQFF	TRBD2	NA	15	TRBV7-2	TRBJ2-1
TGTGCCAGCAGTGAGGCGGCGGAGGGCTACAATGAGCAGTTCTTC	CASSEAAEGYNEQFF	NA	NA	15	TRBV6-4	TRBJ2-1
TGTGCCATCATGGAACAGCCGAATCAGCCCCAGCATTTT	CAIMEQPNQPQHF	NA	NA	13	TRBV10-3	TRBJ1-5
TGTGCCAGCAGCTTGGAGGTGCGGGGGGGCCGGAATGAGCAGTTCTTC	CASSLEVRGGRNEQFF	TRBD2	NA	16	TRBV5-5	TRBJ2-1
TGTGCCAGCAGTGGGAGGGTGGGTAGGAACACTGAAGCTTTCTTT	CASSGRVGRNTEAFF	NA	NA	15	TRBV28	TRBJ1-1
TGTGCCAGTAGTATCGACAGCAGCACAGATACGCAGTATTTT	CASSIDSSTDTQYF	NA	NA	14	TRBV19	TRBJ2-3
TGCAGCGTTGAAGAAGGTCCCCCCGGCGGGCAGCCCCAGCATTTT	CSVEEGPPGGQPQHF	NA	NA	15	TRBV29-1	TRBJ1-5
TGTGCCAGCAGGGCCACCACCTCCGGGACAGGGATAGAGCAGTTCTTC	CASRATTSGTGIEQFF	TRBD1	once	16	TRBV28	TRBJ2-1
TGTGCCAGCGACGGGGGGCCGAACACCGGGGAGCTGTTTTTT	CASDGGPNTGELFF	NA	NA	14	TRBV2	TRBJ2-2